This T cell receptor (beta chain) was observed in a study of blood T cell repertoires in COVID-19. CDR1 and CDR2 (germline): MNHEY, SVGAGI. The CDR3 runs 14 residues. V lost 5 bases to trimming and J lost 5 bases; unmatched junction nucleotides: 7. The protocol was immunoSEQ multiplex PCR, while the TCRdb copy is restricted to in-frame clones and leaves out a portion. The repertoire holds about 98,000 clones, with 82% as singletons. This chain joins TRBV6-5 and TRBJ2-5; 8 nucleotides line up with TRBD2. Sequencing was carried out using peripheral blood. The clonotype comes from a man in his sixties or seventies with active or convalescent COVID-19. The DNA of the CDR3 is TGTGCCAGCAGTAGTGGCGGGGGGTTTGAGACCCAGTACTTC. This translates into CASSSGGGFETQYF.